This TCR beta chain originates from a study of vaccination and CD4 T cells after COVID-19. Study-level information: Samples were taken after vaccination, a median of roughly 72 days after dose two, with a range of 14 to 241.

Study-wide findings and caveats: In median terms, SARS-CoV-2-reactive clonotypes went from 21 to 38, a nonsignificant rise.

Deletions cut 4 bases from V and 2 bases from J, with 8 bases between. Germline V gives CDR1 SNHLY, CDR2 FYNNEI. The CDR3 is 13 residues long. About this clonotype: Antigen: not known.

Treatment denoted: approximately 11-day PBMC culture with coronavirus spike peptide pools or control peptides (ViraFEST assay). The Oncomine TCR Beta short-read assay was what sequenced the DNA obtained from cultured CD4+ T cells. TCRdb re-called the PCR reads through MiXCR, storing one row per CDR3 protein. Counted here are 20,000 to 30,000 distinct CDR3 sequences, 40% occurring once; the ten biggest clones make up around 9.9%. This chain links TRBV2 with TRBJ2-5; D remains ambiguous. The sample taken for sequencing was CD4+ T cells from blood, cultured in vitro. This TCR derives from a human donor who had recovered from COVID-19. The CDR3: CASSGTEQETQYF. CDR3 coding DNA: TGTGCCAGCAGTGGCACAGAGCAAGAGACCCAGTACTTC.